The rows below give T cell receptor beta chains drawn from one sample of a study of OX40 agonist ivuxolimab in advanced cancers. Sequencing used immunoSEQ multiplex PCR; TCRdb keeps in-frame clones, though not all of them. The sample carries more than 40,000 clones, approximately 91% recorded once. The source was CD4+ or CD8+ T cells sorted from blood, collected in a trial of the OX40 agonist ivuxolimab. The receptors shown here come from an adult with an advanced solid tumor such as melanoma, head and neck, liver or kidney cancer. Both conserved end residues are part of each CDR3. Fields, in order: clone size, J gene, V gene, D gene, CDR3 protein, CDR3 DNA. A D gene is named only where the DNA matches it firmly. Clone size is given for some rows only: seen once, a few or many times, or a class if the clone is expanded.

clone size: -
J gene: TRBJ1-2
V gene: TRBV5-1
D gene: TRBD1
CDR3 protein: CASSLVQGADYGYTF
CDR3 DNA: TGCGCCAGCAGCTTGGTACAGGGGGCTGACTATGGCTACACCTTC

clone size: -
J gene: TRBJ2-7
V gene: TRBV4-1
D gene: -
CDR3 protein: CASSQGHQEVYEQYF
CDR3 DNA: TGCGCCAGCAGCCAAGGGCACCAAGAGGTATACGAGCAGTACTTC

clone size: -
J gene: TRBJ1-1
V gene: TRBV19
D gene: -
CDR3 protein: CASRQLNTEAFF
CDR3 DNA: TGTGCCAGTAGACAGCTGAACACTGAAGCTTTCTTT

clone size: -
J gene: TRBJ2-7
V gene: TRBV9
D gene: TRBD2
CDR3 protein: CASSVTSGRRAEQYF
CDR3 DNA: TGTGCCAGCAGCGTTACTAGCGGGAGGCGAGCCGAGCAGTACTTC

clone size: -
J gene: TRBJ2-3
V gene: TRBV27
D gene: TRBD2
CDR3 protein: CASRPGTSVVDTQYF
CDR3 DNA: TGTGCCAGCAGACCCGGGACTAGCGTTGTAGATACGCAGTATTTT

clone size: -
J gene: TRBJ2-6
V gene: TRBV6-1
D gene: -
CDR3 protein: CASCRLSGANVLTF
CDR3 DNA: TGTGCCAGCTGTAGGCTTTCTGGGGCCAACGTCCTGACTTTC

clone size: -
J gene: TRBJ2-2
V gene: TRBV29-1
D gene: -
CDR3 protein: CSVEVSLGELFF
CDR3 DNA: TGCAGCGTTGAGGTCAGCCTCGGGGAGCTGTTTTTT

clone size: -
J gene: TRBJ2-7
V gene: TRBV15
D gene: TRBD1
CDR3 protein: CATSRDRGPYEQYF
CDR3 DNA: TGTGCCACCAGCAGGGACAGGGGGCCCTACGAGCAGTACTTC

clone size: -
J gene: TRBJ1-2
V gene: TRBV7-9
D gene: TRBD1
CDR3 protein: CASSLEGAGPSGYTF
CDR3 DNA: TGTGCCAGCAGCTTAGAGGGGGCCGGGCCTAGTGGCTACACCTTC

clone size: -
J gene: TRBJ2-7
V gene: TRBV5-8
D gene: TRBD1
CDR3 protein: CASSASGQGIHEQYF
CDR3 DNA: TGTGCCAGCAGCGCCTCCGGACAGGGTATCCACGAGCAGTACTTC

clone size: -
J gene: TRBJ2-2
V gene: TRBV6-5
D gene: TRBD2
CDR3 protein: CASSRWEGLAGELFF
CDR3 DNA: TGTGCCAGCAGTAGGTGGGAGGGTCTCGCCGGGGAGCTGTTTTTT

clone size: -
J gene: TRBJ2-1
V gene: TRBV28
D gene: -
CDR3 protein: CASSSSLSPSNEQFF
CDR3 DNA: TGTGCCAGCAGTTCCTCCCTCTCCCCTAGCAATGAGCAGTTCTTC

clone size: -
J gene: TRBJ2-1
V gene: TRBV6-6
D gene: TRBD2
CDR3 protein: CASSYLGLADNEQFF
CDR3 DNA: TGTGCCAGCAGTTATCTTGGACTAGCGGACAATGAGCAGTTCTTC

clone size: -
J gene: TRBJ1-6
V gene: TRBV4-3
D gene: -
CDR3 protein: CASSQVYTRSWLYNSPLHF
CDR3 DNA: TGCGCCAGCAGCCAAGTATACACGAGGTCTTGGTTATATAATTCACCCCTCCACTTT

clone size: -
J gene: TRBJ2-7
V gene: TRBV5-6
D gene: -
CDR3 protein: CASSFGGTTYEQYF
CDR3 DNA: TGTGCCAGCAGCTTTGGAGGGACCACCTACGAGCAGTACTTC

clone size: -
J gene: TRBJ1-1
V gene: TRBV6-1
D gene: -
CDR3 protein: CASSERGGVWGVTEAFF
CDR3 DNA: TGTGCCAGCAGTGAAAGGGGCGGGGTATGGGGGGTCACTGAAGCTTTCTTT

clone size: -
J gene: TRBJ2-7
V gene: TRBV27
D gene: TRBD1
CDR3 protein: CASSGDRGFNEQYF
CDR3 DNA: TGTGCCAGCAGTGGGGACAGGGGGTTCAACGAGCAGTACTTC

clone size: -
J gene: TRBJ1-2
V gene: TRBV5-1
D gene: -
CDR3 protein: CASSLGRGTYNYGYTF
CDR3 DNA: TGCGCCAGCAGCCTTGGTAGAGGGACCTATAACTATGGCTACACCTTC

clone size: -
J gene: TRBJ2-3
V gene: TRBV4-3
D gene: -
CDR3 protein: CASSQASSSQGTDTQYF
CDR3 DNA: TGCGCCAGCAGCCAAGCAAGTAGTAGTCAAGGCACAGATACGCAGTATTTT

clone size: -
J gene: TRBJ2-5
V gene: TRBV30
D gene: -
CDR3 protein: CAWSPNRGLFETQYF
CDR3 DNA: TGTGCCTGGAGTCCCAATCGCGGACTATTTGAGACCCAGTACTTC

clone size: -
J gene: TRBJ2-7
V gene: TRBV9
D gene: -
CDR3 protein: CASSTNAGTSSYEQYF
CDR3 DNA: TGTGCCAGCAGCACTAACGCCGGGACAAGCTCCTACGAGCAGTACTTC

clone size: -
J gene: TRBJ1-3
V gene: TRBV28
D gene: -
CDR3 protein: CASSLPPGLGDTIYF
CDR3 DNA: TGTGCCAGCAGTCTCCCCCCAGGGTTGGGGGACACCATATATTTT

clone size: -
J gene: TRBJ1-1
V gene: TRBV6-6
D gene: -
CDR3 protein: CASSPRLGEEAFF
CDR3 DNA: TGTGCCAGCAGTCCACGGCTGGGAGAGGAAGCTTTCTTT

clone size: once
J gene: TRBJ2-1
V gene: TRBV10-3
D gene: -
CDR3 protein: CAISAEQVNEQFF
CDR3 DNA: TGTGCCATCAGTGCCGAGCAGGTTAATGAGCAGTTCTTC

clone size: -
J gene: TRBJ2-5
V gene: TRBV7-9
D gene: -
CDR3 protein: CASSFDPQETQYF
CDR3 DNA: TGTGCCAGCAGCTTTGATCCGCAAGAGACCCAGTACTTC

clone size: -
J gene: TRBJ2-5
V gene: TRBV7-3
D gene: -
CDR3 protein: CASSLRAANSAETQYF
CDR3 DNA: TGTGCCAGCAGCTTAAGGGCTGCTAATTCTGCGGAGACCCAGTACTTC

clone size: -
J gene: TRBJ2-5
V gene: TRBV2
D gene: TRBD2
CDR3 protein: CASSWGGEETQYF
CDR3 DNA: TGTGCCAGCTCCTGGGGGGGGGAAGAGACCCAGTACTTC

clone size: -
J gene: TRBJ2-7
V gene: TRBV7-2
D gene: TRBD1
CDR3 protein: CASSSLTGTGNYEQYF
CDR3 DNA: TGTGCCAGCAGCTCGTTGACCGGGACAGGTAACTACGAGCAGTACTTC

clone size: once
J gene: TRBJ2-7
V gene: TRBV7-9
D gene: -
CDR3 protein: CASSSASSYEQYF
CDR3 DNA: TGTGCCAGCAGCTCAGCAAGTTCCTACGAGCAGTACTTC

clone size: -
J gene: TRBJ1-2
V gene: TRBV5-4
D gene: -
CDR3 protein: CASMGDIYGYTF
CDR3 DNA: TGTGCCAGCATGGGGGACATCTATGGCTACACCTTC

clone size: -
J gene: TRBJ1-1
V gene: TRBV13
D gene: -
CDR3 protein: CASSLDGGATEAFF
CDR3 DNA: TGTGCCAGCAGCTTAGACGGTGGGGCCACTGAAGCTTTCTTT

clone size: -
J gene: TRBJ2-1
V gene: TRBV4-2
D gene: TRBD2
CDR3 protein: CASEKTSSFSNEQFF
CDR3 DNA: TGTGCCAGCGAGAAGACTAGCTCTTTCTCCAATGAGCAGTTCTTC

clone size: -
J gene: TRBJ2-7
V gene: TRBV13
D gene: TRBD2
CDR3 protein: CASSPAGTSGYVEQYF
CDR3 DNA: TGTGCCAGCAGTCCCGCCGGGACTAGCGGCTACGTGGAGCAGTACTTC

clone size: once
J gene: TRBJ2-7
V gene: TRBV4-1
D gene: TRBD1
CDR3 protein: CASSQDAGTGSYEQYF
CDR3 DNA: TGCGCCAGCAGCCAAGATGCGGGGACAGGAAGCTACGAGCAGTACTTC

clone size: -
J gene: TRBJ2-7
V gene: TRBV28
D gene: -
CDR3 protein: CASSFQGAGLSYEQYF
CDR3 DNA: TGTGCCAGCAGTTTTCAAGGTGCGGGACTGTCCTACGAGCAGTACTTC

clone size: -
J gene: TRBJ2-5
V gene: TRBV4-3
D gene: -
CDR3 protein: CASSKQRGGQETQYF
CDR3 DNA: TGCGCCAGCAGCAAACAGAGAGGGGGCCAAGAGACCCAGTACTTC

clone size: -
J gene: TRBJ2-6
V gene: TRBV29-1
D gene: -
CDR3 protein: CSVGGREVGANVLTF
CDR3 DNA: TGCAGCGTTGGGGGCCGCGAGGTCGGGGCCAACGTCCTGACTTTC

clone size: -
J gene: TRBJ2-1
V gene: TRBV7-2
D gene: TRBD2
CDR3 protein: CASSFAGGSYNEQFF
CDR3 DNA: TGTGCCAGCAGCTTCGCGGGGGGGTCCTACAATGAGCAGTTCTTC

clone size: -
J gene: TRBJ2-7
V gene: TRBV11-2
D gene: TRBD2
CDR3 protein: CASSLDLAGGYEQYF
CDR3 DNA: TGTGCCAGCAGCTTAGACCTAGCGGGAGGGTACGAGCAGTACTTC

clone size: -
J gene: TRBJ2-3
V gene: TRBV9
D gene: TRBD1
CDR3 protein: CASSGGTGSTDTQYF
CDR3 DNA: TGTGCCAGCAGCGGGGGGACAGGCTCCACAGATACGCAGTATTTT

clone size: once
J gene: TRBJ2-7
V gene: TRBV4-3
D gene: -
CDR3 protein: CASSQASQGYEQYF
CDR3 DNA: TGCGCCAGCAGCCAGGCGTCACAGGGCTACGAGCAGTACTTC

clone size: once
J gene: TRBJ1-3
V gene: TRBV7-2
D gene: -
CDR3 protein: CASSVGSGPGNTIYF
CDR3 DNA: TGTGCCAGCAGCGTCGGTTCGGGTCCTGGAAACACCATATATTTT

clone size: -
J gene: TRBJ2-7
V gene: TRBV5-6
D gene: TRBD1
CDR3 protein: CASTLGTGGNEQYF
CDR3 DNA: TGTGCCAGCACCCTCGGGACAGGGGGCAACGAGCAGTACTTC

clone size: -
J gene: TRBJ2-1
V gene: TRBV19
D gene: -
CDR3 protein: CASTPSLLPINYNEQFF
CDR3 DNA: TGTGCCAGTACTCCCAGCCTCCTACCAATCAACTACAATGAGCAGTTCTTC

clone size: -
J gene: TRBJ2-7
V gene: TRBV7-9
D gene: TRBD2
CDR3 protein: CASSSTGLAGYEQYF
CDR3 DNA: TGTGCCAGCAGCTCCACGGGACTAGCGGGGTACGAGCAGTACTTC

clone size: -
J gene: TRBJ2-2
V gene: TRBV28
D gene: -
CDR3 protein: CASSFTSNTGELFF
CDR3 DNA: TGTGCCAGCAGCTTTACCAGTAACACCGGGGAGCTGTTTTTT

clone size: -
J gene: TRBJ2-1
V gene: TRBV27
D gene: -
CDR3 protein: CASSLLGGGQFF
CDR3 DNA: TGTGCCAGCAGTTTACTAGGGGGGGGGCAGTTCTTC

clone size: -
J gene: TRBJ2-1
V gene: TRBV4-3
D gene: TRBD2
CDR3 protein: CASSQDLPLAGVNEQFF
CDR3 DNA: TGCGCCAGCAGCCAAGATCTCCCACTAGCGGGGGTCAATGAGCAGTTCTTC

clone size: -
J gene: TRBJ2-7
V gene: TRBV21-1
D gene: -
CDR3 protein: CASSPPPRDSYYEQYF
CDR3 DNA: TGTGCCAGCAGCCCACCCCCGCGAGACAGCTACTACGAGCAGTACTTC

clone size: -
J gene: TRBJ2-3
V gene: TRBV5-4
D gene: -
CDR3 protein: CASSLKGTQYF
CDR3 DNA: TGTGCCAGCAGCTTGAAGGGTACGCAGTATTTT

clone size: -
J gene: TRBJ1-5
V gene: TRBV11-2
D gene: TRBD1
CDR3 protein: CASSLGQGGNQPQHF
CDR3 DNA: TGTGCCAGCAGCTTAGGGCAGGGGGGCAATCAGCCCCAGCATTTT